The TCR beta chain under discussion was sequenced for a study of technical replicates of blood from a few donors. Sequenced by immunoSEQ multiplex PCR; TCRdb stores in-frame clones only, minus some. The table has 75,000 to 85,000 clones, around 95% seen once; the top ten hold roughly 0.36%. The CDR3 is made up of 16 amino acids. Germline CDR1 reads SNHLY; CDR2 reads FYNNEI. The junction had 11 bases not matched to a gene; V was cut back by 5 bases and J by 7 bases. The V call is TRBV2, the J call TRBJ2-2, with 9 bases that match TRBD2. The sequenced sample consisted of T cells isolated from PBMCs. The TCR comes from a human donor in good health. The CDR3 nucleotides read TGTGCCAGCAGTATGTTAGCGGGAGATATTGGCGGGGAGCTGTTTTTT. The encoded protein is CASSMLAGDIGGELFF.